These T cell receptor beta chains were read from a single sample in a study of cytomegalovirus exposure and HLA in healthy donors. Assay: immunoSEQ multiplex PCR; the TCRdb copy retains only in-frame clones and omits some. This sample has 200,000 or so clones, with 87% found just once. What was sequenced was PBMCs. Receptor source: a man between 25 and 39 years old in good health and CMV-seronegative. CDR3s include the opening cysteine and the closing phenylalanine or tryptophan. D genes are given only for firm matches. Some rows mark clone size as missing; the rest say once, few, many or name a class of expanded clone.

d_gene,abundance,v_gene,j_gene,CDR3nt,CDR3aa
.,.,TRBV29-1,TRBJ1-2,TGCAGCGCACCCGAGGCTACGGGTGGAGACTATGGCTACACCTTC,CSAPEATGGDYGYTF
.,.,TRBV27,TRBJ2-5,TGTGCCAGCAGTCTCTCGGGGGGCGGGTGGGAGACCCAGTACTTC,CASSLSGGGWETQYF
.,.,TRBV28,TRBJ2-3,TGTGCCAGCGGGGGGGGCGGGAGTAACACAGATACGCAGTATTTT,CASGGGGSNTDTQYF
TRBD1,.,TRBV7-2,TRBJ2-5,TGTGCCAGCAGCTTAGGACAGGGGGGGACCCAGTACTTC,CASSLGQGGTQYF
.,.,TRBV6-5,TRBJ1-1,TGTGCCAGCAAGCGGGGGACTGAAGCTTTCTTT,CASKRGTEAFF
.,.,TRBV5-8,TRBJ2-7,TGTGCCAGCAGTTACACCTACGAGCAGTACTTC,CASSYTYEQYF
TRBD1,.,TRBV18,TRBJ1-5,TGTGCCAGCTCACCGGCCGGGACAGGGAAAGAAAAGCCCCAGCATTTT,CASSPAGTGKEKPQHF
.,once,TRBV10-2,TRBJ2-7,TGCGCCAGCGGACGGTGGAGGGCCCCCCCCCTGTACGAGCAGTACTTC,CASGRWRAPPLYEQYF
.,.,TRBV6-1,TRBJ2-2,TGTGCCAGCACCCGGCAGGCGAACACCGGGGAGCTGTTTTTT,CASTRQANTGELFF
TRBD2,.,TRBV27,TRBJ2-7,TGTGCCAGCAGTTTATCGAAGACTAGCGGGAGGTCCGTCGAGGAGCAGTACTTC,CASSLSKTSGRSVEEQYF
.,.,TRBV6-4,TRBJ2-7,TGTGCCAGCAGTCCCCCGGTGCTACAGGGTCTTATCTTCGAGCAGTACTTC,CASSPPVLQGLIFEQYF
TRBD1,.,TRBV6-5,TRBJ1-3,TGTGCCAGCAGCGATACAGGGGGCGGAAACACCATATATTTT,CASSDTGGGNTIYF
TRBD2,.,TRBV6-6,TRBJ2-7,TGTGCCAGCAGTTCGGGACTAGCGGGAGGTTACGAGCAGTACTTC,CASSSGLAGGYEQYF
.,.,TRBV6-5,TRBJ1-2,TGTGCCAGCAGTCCCGACCGACAGGTGGGCACCTTC,CASSPDRQVGTF
.,few,TRBV7-9,TRBJ2-3,TGTGCCAGCAGCTTAGGGTGGGGGGGGGCACGGGAAGAGTATACGCAGTATTTT,CASSLGWGGAREEYTQYF
.,.,TRBV7-2,TRBJ2-5,TGTGCCAGCAGCTTAGCGCGCTTCCAACAAGAGACCCAGTACTTC,CASSLARFQQETQYF
TRBD1,.,TRBV19,TRBJ2-4,TGTGCCAGTAGTGTCACAGGGGGCCAAAACATTCAGTACTTC,CASSVTGGQNIQYF
.,.,TRBV7-2,TRBJ2-6,TGTGCCAGCAGCTTAGCGGGCCTAGCGAACTCTGGGGCCAACGTCCTGACTTTC,CASSLAGLANSGANVLTF
TRBD1,.,TRBV5-1,TRBJ1-1,TGCGCCAGCAGCCAAGGGACAGGGACGAGGACTGAAGCTTTCTTT,CASSQGTGTRTEAFF
.,.,TRBV28,TRBJ2-5,TGTGCCAGCAGCGAAACAGGGTCCAGGGAGACCCAGTACTTC,CASSETGSRETQYF
.,.,TRBV6-5,TRBJ1-6,TGTGCCAGCCGGAACTCGGGACCCCTCCACTTT,CASRNSGPLHF
TRBD1,.,TRBV7-6,TRBJ1-1,TGTGCCAGCAGCTTAGAACAGGGGGATTTTAAAGCTTTCTTT,CASSLEQGDFKAFF
.,few,TRBV4-1,TRBJ1-5,TGCGCCAGCAGCCACGGCGGGAGGGGTCAGCCCCAGCATTTT,CASSHGGRGQPQHF
TRBD1,.,TRBV19,TRBJ2-5,TGTGCCAGTAGTAGAACCGGGACAGGGTCCCAAGAGACCCAGTACTTC,CASSRTGTGSQETQYF
TRBD1,.,TRBV10-1,TRBJ2-7,TGCGCCAGCAGAAGTCTTGACAGGGGAGCCGCTAATAGGTACGACGAGCAGTACTTC,CASRSLDRGAANRYDEQYF
.,.,TRBV9,TRBJ2-2,TGTGCCAGCAGCCTCTCACTATCCCAGAACACCGGGGAGCTGTTTTTT,CASSLSLSQNTGELFF
.,.,TRBV5-1,TRBJ2-7,TGCGCCAGCAGCTTGGACAGATACTACGAGCAGTACTTC,CASSLDRYYEQYF
.,.,TRBV21-1,TRBJ1-5,TGTGCCAGCAGGCGACAGGACGTGAGTGGCAATCAGCCCCAGCATTTT,CASRRQDVSGNQPQHF
.,.,TRBV18,TRBJ2-7,TGTGCCAGCTCACCTTACGACAGGCCCCACGAGCAGTACTTC,CASSPYDRPHEQYF